The rows below give T cell receptor beta chains drawn from one sample of a study of naive and memory T cell subsets. Using its own MiXCR run on the UMI-ligation and nested PCR reads, TCRdb lists one record per CDR3 protein. The sample records approximately 89,000 distinct CDR3 sequences, over 7% being singletons. Sequenced sample: central memory CD4+ T cells from blood. The origin of the receptors is a human donor in good health. Each CDR3 is given with its conserved first and last residue.

>TRBV20-1|14|TRBJ2-1
CSATSGRGYNEQFF
>TRBV12-3/TRBV12-4|14|TRBJ2-3
CAIYPISGTDTQYF
>TRBV12-3/TRBV12-4|13|TRBJ2-3
CASSLLSTDTQYF
>TRBV4-3|16|TRBJ2-3
CASSQLASTGADTQYF
>TRBV18|13|TRBJ1-2
CASSRDGNYGYTF
>TRBV20-1|16|TRBJ2-1
CSASPRAGGSYNEQFF
>TRBV11-3|11|TRBJ2-1
CASTGGNEQFF
>TRBV20-1|13|TRBJ1-1
CSATQGGNTEAFF
>TRBV6-5|15|TRBJ1-5
CASSYSSKGSQPQHF
>TRBV3-1|15|TRBJ1-1
CASSPSDRGNTEAFF
>TRBV7-9|13|TRBJ2-1
CASSLERNGGQFF
>TRBV20-1|14|TRBJ2-3
CSAREFSSADTQYF
>TRBV27|15|TRBJ2-1
CASSFFENYNNEQFF
>TRBV6-5|16|TRBJ2-3
CASSYSVRGGRDTQYF
>TRBV20-1|13|TRBJ2-3
CSAELSYTDTQYF
>TRBV20-1|12|TRBJ2-1
CSASARYNEQFF
>TRBV7-3|16|TRBJ2-3
CASSTQLAGGPNTQYF
>TRBV20-1|15|TRBJ2-1
CSVDFMTGGLGEQFF
>TRBV11-2|14|TRBJ2-3
CASSPGGLRDTQYF
>TRBV4-2|14|TRBJ2-5
CASAGGGPQETQYF
>TRBV2|16|TRBJ1-2
CASSFTRAPTSYGYTF
>TRBV6-1|14|TRBJ2-3
CATLGGWVTDTQYF
>TRBV20-1|16|TRBJ2-3
CSARGFRGHFTDTQYF
>TRBV20-1|14|TRBJ1-2
CSARSGTVNYGYTF
>TRBV18|15|TRBJ2-4
CASSPEGEAKNIQYF
>TRBV5-1|16|TRBJ1-1
CASSLSSVWADTEAFF
>TRBV7-2|12|TRBJ2-1
CASSLSGVEQFF
>TRBV29-1|17|TRBJ1-6
CSVEYIQGLAYNSPLHF
>TRBV9|16|TRBJ2-3
CASSVVASSRTDTQYF
>TRBV7-9|14|TRBJ1-5
CASSNLQRTQPQHF
>TRBV18|16|TRBJ2-1
CASSPGVTSAPNEQFF
>TRBV20-1|15|TRBJ2-7
CSARQTSGRSDEQYF
>TRBV20-1|13|TRBJ2-7
CSVPGLAGVEQYF
>TRBV5-6|14|TRBJ2-5
CASSLVGGQETQYF
>TRBV2|13|TRBJ1-2
CASSREGPGGYTF
>TRBV24-1|14|TRBJ2-1
CATMGDVSYNEQFF
>TRBV28|13|TRBJ1-4
CASSEAFNEKLFF
>TRBV11-2|15|TRBJ2-3
CASSPQTSRSDTQYF
>TRBV6-2/TRBV6-3|14|TRBJ1-1
CASSYKGGQTEAFF
>TRBV3-1|16|TRBJ2-1
CASSQELTGGENEQFF
>TRBV12-3/TRBV12-4|17|TRBJ2-1
CASTTQVLAGIHNEQFF